This entry lists 21 T cell receptor beta chains sequenced from one sample in a study of blood T cell repertoires in COVID-19. The repertoire was sequenced with immunoSEQ multiplex PCR; TCRdb's copy has only in-frame clones and lacks some. The sample has over 400,000 clones; about 89% are singletons. The sequenced sample was peripheral blood. The receptors were sampled from a woman aged 50 to 60 with COVID-19, enrolled during active disease.

A single count supports this clone. The chain has TRBV7-7 and TRBJ2-1; TRBD2 might be the D (5 bases). Germline CDR1 and CDR2: SSHAT and FNYEAQ (reference sequence). The V gene lost 5 bases and the J gene lost 5 bases, with 19 bases spanning the gap. The CDR3 is made up of 16 amino acids. This CDR3 is CASSPVDFSINNEQFF. The CDR3 DNA sequence: TGTGCCAGCAGCCCCGTGGACTTTAGCATCAACAATGAGCAGTTCTTC.

This chain uses TRBV23-1 with TRBJ2-3, with D maybe TRBD2 (7 bases). TRBV23-1 has ORF status, its function being uncertain. The CDR3 runs 14 residues. V was pared by 5 bases and J by 3 bases, with 12 bases between. Written as DNA, the CDR3 is TGCGCCAGCAGTGGGAGGGGGGCGACAGATACGCAGTATTTT. It encodes CASSGRGATDTQYF.

The CDR3 nucleotides are TGTGCCAGCAGTGAGGACGGGACCTATAATTCACCCCTCCACTTT. Translating gives CASSEDGTYNSPLHF. The chain uses TRBV9 and TRBJ1-6; no firm D call. Trimming left V 5 bases short and J 2 bases short, with 11 bases between. The CDR3 has 15 residues. Germline-derived CDR1 and CDR2 are SGDLS and YYNGEE.

This chain connects TRBV7-8 to TRBJ2-6, with 9 bases identical to TRBD1. The CDR3 length is 17 residues. Germline V gene sequence: CDR1 SGHVS, CDR2 FQNEAQ. V dropped 4 bases and J dropped 1; count of bases not matched to a gene: 5. This chain's CDR3 is CASSSHRGLSGANVLTF. In DNA form, the CDR3 reads TGTGCCAGCAGCTCTCACAGGGGGCTGTCTGGGGCCAACGTCCTGACTTTC.

CDR3 amino acids: CSVEVTSGVSTGELFF. The CDR3 bases are TGCAGCGTTGAAGTGACTAGCGGGGTTTCCACCGGGGAGCTGTTTTTT. The V and J genes are TRBV29-1 and TRBJ2-2; 11 positions match TRBD2. Trimming removed 1 base from V and 4 bases from J; junction bases left unmatched: 5. Germline CDR1 is SQVTM and CDR2 is ANQGSEA. CDR3 length equals 16 residues.

The chain carries TRBV19 and TRBJ2-7, with TRBD1 matching 9 bases. The CDR3 is 13 residues long. J was trimmed by 3 bases and V by 4 bases; bases with no gene match: 1. Germline V CDR1 and CDR2: LNHDA, SQIVND (reference sequence). CDR3 loop: CASSTGQGYEQYF. CDR3 sequence (DNA): TGTGCCAGTAGTACGGGACAGGGCTACGAGCAGTACTTC.

V and J are TRBV7-9 and TRBJ1-1; D call uncertain. Trimming stripped 3 bases from V and 8 bases from J, with 10 bases between. This CDR3 has 12 amino acids. Germline CDR1 reads SEHNR; CDR2 reads FQNEAQ (reference sequence). CDR3 amino acids: CASSLSYLEAFF. The CDR3 coding sequence is TGTGCCAGCAGCTTGTCCTACCTGGAAGCTTTCTTT.

A single count supports this clone. The chain joins TRBV9 to TRBJ1-2; a weak D match, TRBD1 (6 bases). The CDR3 spans 13 residues. Germline V lookup: CDR1 SGDLS, CDR2 YYNGEE. Trimming shortened V by 8 bases and J by 1 base, and 12 bases separated the two germline ends. CDR3 sequence (DNA): TGTGCCAGTACCAAGGGGGATAACTATGGCTACACCTTC. Translation: CASTKGDNYGYTF.

The J gene is TRBJ2-7, the V gene TRBV7-9; possible D gene TRBD1, 6 bases. This CDR3 spans 13 amino acids. V was pared by 3 bases and J by 7 bases, with 13 bases between. CDR1 is SEHNR and CDR2 is FQNEAQ in the germline V gene (reference sequence). CDR3: CASSFWTDGEQYF. CDR3 in DNA: TGTGCCAGCAGCTTCTGGACAGACGGGGAGCAGTACTTC.

The genes are TRBV28 and TRBJ1-1; 9 bases line up with TRBD1. Germline CDR1 MDHEN, CDR2 SYDVKM. V trimming: 6 bases; J trimming: 4 bases; junction bases outside the gene matches: 9. There are 15 residues in the CDR3. The CDR3 nucleotides are TGTGCCAGCAGCCGGTGGACAGGGGCCGGCACTGAAGCTTTCTTT. It specifies CASSRWTGAGTEAFF.

This chain links TRBV7-2 with TRBJ2-5, with 8 bases that match TRBD2. Germline CDR1 SGHTA, CDR2 FQGNSA. V lost 6 bases, J lost 5 bases, and 8 bases stayed unmatched. The CDR3 contains 14 residues. DNA for the CDR3: TGTGCCAGCAGGACGGTTGGCGGGGGGGAGACCCAGTACTTC. Amino acids: CASRTVGGGETQYF.

V and J are TRBV28 and TRBJ2-7; D perhaps matches TRBD1 (5 bases). Trimming pared 5 bases from V and 0 bases from J, leaving 8 bases between. The length of the CDR3 is 13 residues. The germline V gene encodes CDR1 MDHEN and CDR2 SYDVKM. CDR3 in DNA: TGTGCCAGCAGTACGACAGTCTCCTACGAGCAGTACTTC. This gives the protein CASSTTVSYEQYF. Based on the CDR3 plus reference TRBV28 and TRBJ2-7, the full variable domain is DVKVTQSSRYLVKRTGEKVFLECVQDMDHENMFWYRQDPGLGLRLIYFSYDVKMKEKGDIPEGYSVSREKKERFSLILESASTNQTSMYLCASSTTVSYEQYFGPGTRLTVT.

The gene calls are TRBV5-6 and TRBJ1-5, with 9 bases lining up with TRBD1. Trimming cost V 4 bases and J 1 base; bases outside gene matches: 6. The germline V gene has CDR1 SGHDT and CDR2 YYEEEE. CDR3 length: 16 residues. The CDR3 here is CASSLTGGASNQPQHF. The CDR3, as DNA: TGTGCCAGCAGCCTTACAGGGGGCGCGAGCAATCAGCCCCAGCATTTT.

The chain has TRBV5-6 and TRBJ2-7; D ambiguous. Germline CDR1 SGHDT, CDR2 YYEEEE. CDR3 length: 15 residues. With 4 bases removed from V and 3 bases from J, the gap between germline ends came to 17 bases. This chain's CDR3 is CASSLVDRRIYEQYF. The DNA for the CDR3 is TGTGCCAGCAGCCTAGTCGACCGGAGAATCTACGAGCAGTACTTC.

This CDR3 is CASSGQMNTEAFF. CDR3 sequence (DNA): TGTGCCAGCTCGGGACAGATGAACACTGAAGCTTTCTTT. V and J are TRBV18 and TRBJ1-1; TRBD1 matches at 7 bases. The CDR3 covers 13 residues. J lost 0 bases, V lost 6 bases, and 1 base had no gene match. Germline-derived CDR1 and CDR2 are KGHSH and LQKENI.

The J gene is TRBJ2-7, the V gene TRBV19, with 8 bases matching TRBD1. Germline V lookup: CDR1 LNHDA, CDR2 SQIVND (reference sequence). V lost 5 bases to trimming and J lost 3 bases; unmatched junction nucleotides: 12. CDR3 length: 16 residues. DNA of the CDR3: TGTGCCAGTAGTCCCTCCGACGACAGGGGCGACTACGAGCAGTACTTC. Translating it yields CASSPSDDRGDYEQYF.

CDR3 sequence reads: CASSLTHINEQFF. The CDR3 DNA reads TGTGCCAGCAGCTTAACGCACATAAATGAGCAGTTCTTC. The chain is built from TRBV7-3 and TRBJ2-1; D unclear. CDR1 and CDR2 (germline): SGHTA, FQGTGA. CDR3 length: 13 residues. V lost 0 bases and J lost 7, with 7 bases in between.

The rearrangement links TRBV5-4 to TRBJ2-7, with 7 positions matching TRBD2. Germline V gives CDR1 SGHNT, CDR2 YYREEE (reference sequence). The CDR3 is 16 residues long. The V segment lost 6 bases and the J segment 0 bases; nucleotides outside the gene matches: 12. CDR3 in amino acids: CASNVGGGGSSYEQYF. The CDR3 DNA reads as TGTGCCAGCAACGTCGGCGGGGGTGGAAGCTCCTACGAGCAGTACTTC.

The V gene is TRBV30, the J gene TRBJ1-1; D might be TRBD1 (6 bases). V shed 3 bases and J shed 9 bases, with 23 bases lying between them. Germline CDR1 and CDR2: GTSNPN and SVGIG (reference sequence). This CDR3 region has 15 residues. The DNA of the CDR3 is TGTGCCTGGAGCGGCACCCGGACAGCACTGATAAAAGCTTTCTTT. Encoded protein: CAWSGTRTALIKAFF. Variable domain in full (rest from reference TRBV30 and TRBJ1-1): SQTIHQWPATLVQPVGSPLSLECTVEGTSNPNLYWYRQAAGRGLQLLFYSVGIGQISSEVPQNLSASRPQDRQFILSSKKLLLSDSGFYLCAWSGTRTALIKAFFGQGTRLTVV.

The chain employs TRBV12-5 and TRBJ1-1, with 7 bases identical to TRBD1. Trimming took 6 bases from V and 6 from J; bases not matched to a gene: 10. Looked up from germline, CDR1 is LGHNT and CDR2 is FRNRAP. This CDR3 is built from 14 residues. In nucleotides, the CDR3 is TGTGCTAGTGGAAGGGACAGTTCCACACCTGAAGCTTTCTTT. It codes for CASGRDSSTPEAFF.

The chain links TRBV29-1 to TRBJ2-5, with TRBD1 matching over 7 bases. Germline loops: CDR1 SQVTM, CDR2 ANQGSEA. Losses at the gene ends were 5 bases for V and 2 bases for J; bases not matched to a gene: 2. CDR3 size: 12 residues. Here the CDR3 reads CSVLTGQETQYF. Written as DNA, the CDR3 is TGCAGCGTTTTGACAGGGCAAGAGACCCAGTACTTC.